One and the same sample provided the 28 T cell receptor beta chains below, sequenced in a study of T-cell reconstitution after alpha-beta-depleted transplantation in children. Unique molecular identifiers were built into the TCRbeta library. TCRdb passed the PCR reads through MiXCR, listing each CDR3 protein once. Seen here are hundreds of thousands of distinct CDR3 sequences, approximately 15% observed once, and the top ten hold approximately 1%. The specimen was PBMCs from the stem cell graft donor, collected from the stem cell graft. These receptor sequences come from a human donor who donated a stem cell graft to a child with acute myeloid leukemia.

This clonotype was recorded at least ten times. This chain joins TRBV29-1 and TRBJ2-7; 8 bases map to TRBD1. J lost 2 bases, V lost 3 bases, and 6 bases had no gene match. The CDR3 length is 14 residues. Per germline, CDR1 SQVTM and CDR2 ANQGSEA. The DNA of the CDR3 is TGCAGCGTTGAGGACAGGGAGCCTACCTACGAGCAGTACTTC. This sequence encodes CSVEDREPTYEQYF.

This chain connects TRBV2 to TRBJ1-2; D remains ambiguous. V was clipped by 1 base and J by 0 bases, with 9 bases between them. The germline CDR1 and CDR2 sequences are SNHLY and FYNNEI. This CDR3 has 15 residues. Here the CDR3 DNA reads TGTGCCAGCAGTGAAGGGGCGCCAGCTAACTATGGCTACACCTTC. Its protein is CASSEGAPANYGYTF. Combining the CDR3 with reference TRBV2 and TRBJ1-2 gives the whole variable domain EPEVTQTPSHQVTQMGQEVILRCVPISNHLYFYWYRQILGQKVEFLVSFYNNEISEKSEIFDDQFSVERPDGSNFTLKIRSTKLEDSAMYFCASSEGAPANYGYTFGSGTRLTVV.

The chain recombines TRBV9 with TRBJ1-5, with TRBD1 identical over 10 bases. The CDR3 spans 20 residues. Germline loops: CDR1 SGDLS, CDR2 YYNGEE. V shed 0 bases, J shed 4 bases, and the junction held 16 bases outside the gene matches. The CDR3 nucleotides are TGTGCCAGCAGCGTAGCCCGGGACCGGGACAGGGGCGAGGGGAATCAGCCCCAGCATTTT. Translation: CASSVARDRDRGEGNQPQHF.

This clonotype was detected ten times or more. The chain couples TRBV5-5 to TRBJ1-2, with 9 positions matching TRBD1. The CDR3 contains 15 residues. CDR1 and CDR2 (germline): SGHKS, YYEKEE (reference sequence). With 4 bases clipped from V and 4 bases from J, the junction kept 8 bases outside the gene matches. The CDR3 nucleotides are TGTGCCAGCAGCCTTGGGACAGGGATCTTCTATGGCTACACCTTC. Translated: CASSLGTGIFYGYTF.

In its sample, this clonotype was seen many times. This chain links TRBV20-1 with TRBJ1-1; D perhaps matches TRBD1 (6 bases). Trimming took off 6 bases at V and 5 bases at J, with 16 bases between the two ends. The germline gives CDR1 DFQATT, CDR2 SNEGSKA (reference sequence). There are 13 residues in the CDR3. CDR3 DNA sequence: TGCAGTGCGAGGCCCGGGGGGCGAACTGAAGCTTTCTTT. It is translated as CSARPGGRTEAFF.

This clonotype has at least ten counts. The chain joins TRBV29-1 to TRBJ2-1; D is unresolved. Germline V lookup: CDR1 SQVTM, CDR2 ANQGSEA. The CDR3 length is 15 residues. The germline V and J ends were trimmed by 4 bases and 0 bases, with 13 bases remaining between them. CDR3 coding DNA: TGCAGCGTTGTAACAGTCTCGAGCTCCTACAATGAGCAGTTCTTC. It translates to CSVVTVSSSYNEQFF.

This clonotype has ten or more counts. The chain has TRBV4-1 and TRBJ2-1; tentatively, D is TRBD2 (6 bases). Germline assignment: CDR1 MGHRA and CDR2 YSYEKL. The germline V and J ends were trimmed by 3 bases and 9 bases, with 6 bases remaining between them. The CDR3 spans 11 residues. The CDR3 sequence: CASSHGGEQFF. The CDR3 DNA is TGCGCCAGCAGCCACGGGGGTGAGCAGTTCTTC.

This clonotype was counted ten times or more. This sequence joins TRBV27 and TRBJ2-2; D is tentatively TRBD1 or TRBD2 (5 bases each). CDR1 is MNHEY, CDR2 SMNVEV, per germline (reference sequence). The CDR3 contains 14 residues. V was clipped by 3 bases and J by 2 bases, with 7 bases between them. CDR3 amino acids: CASSFGANTGELFF. The CDR3 nucleotides read TGTGCCAGCAGTTTCGGGGCCAACACCGGGGAGCTGTTTTTT.

The sample holds many counts of this clonotype. V usage is TRBV20-1 and J usage is TRBJ2-3; 11 nucleotides align to TRBD2. V lost 6 bases to trimming and J lost 2 bases; unmatched junction nucleotides: 16. The CDR3 has 18 residues. CDR1 DFQATT and CDR2 SNEGSKA come from the germline V gene (reference sequence). This chain's CDR3 is CSAGGLAGGSSNTDTQYF. In DNA form, the CDR3 reads TGCAGTGCCGGGGGGCTAGCGGGGGGTTCTTCTAACACAGATACGCAGTATTTT.

This clonotype came up many times. The chain uses TRBV5-6 and TRBJ2-5; TRBD2 aligns across 11 bases. Germline trimming cut 2 bases from V and 5 bases from J; bases unmatched to any gene: 5. Germline V gives CDR1 SGHDT, CDR2 YYEEEE. The CDR3 totals 15 residues. CDR3 DNA: TGTGCCAGCAGCTTTAATAGCGGGGGGGCGGAGACCCAGTACTTC. Translation gives CASSFNSGGAETQYF.

This clonotype was detected many times. The chain combines TRBV12-3 or TRBV12-4 with TRBJ2-2; unclear D gene. V was clipped by 6 bases and J by 7 bases, with 21 bases between them. CDR3 length: 16 amino acids. CDR3: CASSQARTLGIGELFF. The DNA of the CDR3 is TGTGCCAGCAGCCAGGCCCGGACCCTGGGCATCGGGGAGCTGTTTTTT.

This clonotype showed up just a few times. CDR3 in DNA: TGCAGTGCTAGATTACCCCGGGGTAATAATTCACCCCTCCACTTT. Residues: CSARLPRGNNSPLHF. This chain connects TRBV20-1 to TRBJ1-6; unclear D gene. Germline V gives CDR1 DFQATT, CDR2 SNEGSKA (reference sequence). Trimming stripped 2 bases from V and 5 bases from J, with 13 bases between. The CDR3 is made up of 15 amino acids.

V and J are TRBV12-3 or TRBV12-4 and TRBJ2-3; D might be TRBD2 (6 bases). This CDR3 has 12 amino acids. The V end lost 6 bases, the J end lost 6 bases, and 10 bases lay between the germline ends. Here the CDR3 DNA reads TGTGCCAGCAGGGGGACTTCTGATACGCAGTATTTT. It yields the protein CASRGTSDTQYF.

As to this clonotype: The junction departs from the called germline gene at one end, perhaps through a read error. The chain is built from TRBV20-1 and TRBJ2-7; TRBD1 matches at 8 bases. The CDR3 is 13 amino acids. Germline loops: CDR1 DFQATT, CDR2 SNEGSKA (reference sequence). DNA of the CDR3: TGCTGTGCTAGGGACAGGTCATCCTACGAGCAGTACTTC. Translation: CCARDRSSYEQYF.

This rearrangement joins TRBV4-1 to TRBJ2-1; a weak D match, TRBD1 (6 bases). This CDR3 is built from 15 residues. The V and J ends lost 0 bases and 5 bases respectively, with 11 bases between them. The germline CDR1 and CDR2 sequences are MGHRA and YSYEKL. This chain's CDR3 is CASSQEGHGNNEQFF. Here the CDR3 DNA reads TGCGCCAGCAGCCAAGAGGGACACGGGAACAATGAGCAGTTCTTC.

Ten or more counts support this clonotype. The rearrangement links TRBV15 to TRBJ1-2; D remains ambiguous. The CDR3 extends over 16 amino acids. Germline V gene sequence: CDR1 LNHNV, CDR2 YYDKDF (reference sequence). The V gene lost 3 bases and the J gene lost 6 bases, with 20 bases spanning the gap. As DNA, the CDR3 is TGTGCCACCAGCAGCAGAGAGGGAGGGCGAGTCCATGGCTACACCTTC. Translated: CATSSREGGRVHGYTF. Supplemented by reference TRBV15 and TRBJ1-2, the full variable domain reads DAMVIQNPRYQVTQFGKPVTLSCSQTLNHNVMYWYQQKSSQAPKLLFHYYDKDFNNEADTPDNFQSRRPNTSFCFLDIRSPGLGDTAMYLCATSSREGGRVHGYTFGSGTRLTVV.

This clonotype was recorded many times. The chain is built from TRBV15 and TRBJ1-1, with TRBD1 matching over 7 bases. The CDR3 runs 16 residues. V shed 1 base and J 2 bases; nucleotides not matched to a gene: 7. Germline V lookup: CDR1 LNHNV, CDR2 YYDKDF (reference sequence). CDR3: CATSRARDSGNTEAFF. CDR3 in DNA: TGTGCCACCAGCAGAGCCCGGGACAGTGGAAACACTGAAGCTTTCTTT.

This chain links TRBV28 with TRBJ2-2, with 10 bases matching TRBD1. V lost 3 bases to trimming and J lost 6 bases; unmatched junction nucleotides: 4. CDR1 is MDHEN and CDR2 is SYDVKM in the germline V gene. This CDR3 region has 15 residues. The CDR3 sequence is CASSFRDRGPGELFF. CDR3 DNA: TGTGCCAGCAGTTTTCGGGACAGGGGACCCGGGGAGCTGTTTTTT.

The chain recombines TRBV7-9 with TRBJ1-2; D gene ambiguous. The CDR3 consists of 16 residues. The V end lost 3 bases, the J end lost 0 bases, and 14 bases lay between the germline ends. The germline V gene encodes CDR1 SEHNR and CDR2 FQNEAQ (reference sequence). CDR3 coding DNA: TGTGCCAGCAGCTTGTCCGACACGATCTCTAACTATGGCTACACCTTC. Translation: CASSLSDTISNYGYTF. Together with reference TRBV7-9 and TRBJ1-2, the CDR3 gives the full variable domain: DTGVSQNPRHKITKRGQNVTFRCDPISEHNRLYWYRQTLGQGPEFLTYFQNEAQLEKSRLLSDRFSAERPKGSFSTLEIQRTEQGDSAMYLCASSLSDTISNYGYTFGSGTRLTVV.

This clonotype came up many times. This rearrangement joins TRBV29-1 to TRBJ2-1; 7 positions agree with TRBD1. The CDR3 consists of 14 residues. V was clipped by 3 bases and J by 3 bases; unmatched bases: 5. Germline V lookup: CDR1 SQVTM, CDR2 ANQGSEA. In DNA, the CDR3 is TGCAGCGTTGATTCGGACAGGTTCTACAATGAGCAGTTCTTC. It specifies CSVDSDRFYNEQFF.

The V and J genes are TRBV6-1 and TRBJ2-7; the match to TRBD2 covers 10 bases. The CDR3 has 15 amino acids. With V trimmed by 5 bases and J by 2 bases, 6 bases remained unmatched. Germline CDR1 reads MNHNS; CDR2 reads SASEGT. Here the CDR3 reads CASSPLAGDAYEQYV. The CDR3 DNA follows: TGTGCCAGCAGTCCCCTAGCGGGGGACGCCTACGAGCAGTACGTC.

This clonotype was observed a few times. This rearrangement joins TRBV5-1 to TRBJ2-2, with D unclear. This CDR3 region has 17 residues. Germline CDR1 and CDR2: SGHRS and YFSETQ. The V gene lost 1 base and the J gene lost 1 base, with 14 bases spanning the gap. The DNA for the CDR3 is TGCGCCAGCAGCTTGATCGCCGGGTCACGGAACACCGGGGAGCTGTTTTTT. Its protein product is CASSLIAGSRNTGELFF.

The CDR3 DNA reads TGTGCCAGCTCAGCCGACAGGGCGGCTCAGCCCCAGCATTTT. Its translation is CASSADRAAQPQHF. The genes are TRBV18 and TRBJ1-5; TRBD1 matches 7 bases. J lost 6 bases, V lost 5 bases, and 7 bases had no gene match. This CDR3 spans 14 amino acids. Germline V CDR1 and CDR2: KGHSH, LQKENI.

The chain recombines TRBV4-3 with TRBJ1-2; D might be TRBD1 (5 bases). V dropped 0 bases and J dropped 8 bases, with 10 bases sitting between them. Per germline, CDR1 LGHNA and CDR2 YSLEER. This CDR3 has 13 amino acids. DNA of the CDR3: TGCGCCAGCAGCCAAGAGCTCAGGGAGGGCTACACCTTC. It translates to CASSQELREGYTF.

There are many counts of this clonotype. V is TRBV20-1 and J is TRBJ1-3; D is unresolved. Germline V gives CDR1 DFQATT, CDR2 SNEGSKA (reference sequence). There are 15 residues in the CDR3. Trimming pared 0 bases from V and 1 base from J, leaving 10 bases between. CDR3 DNA: TGCAGTGCTAGAGATATTAACGAGTCTGGAAACACCATATATTTT. This gives the protein CSARDINESGNTIYF.

This clonotype was counted many times. This chain joins TRBV20-1 and TRBJ1-1; 7 bases match TRBD1. Germline CDR1 is DFQATT and CDR2 is SNEGSKA (reference sequence). After removal of 5 bases from V and 3 bases from J, the junction contained 6 bases not matched to a gene. This CDR3 region has 13 residues. CDR3 nucleotide sequence: TGCAGTGCTGCACAGGGGTTTGACACTGAAGCTTTCTTT. Its protein product is CSAAQGFDTEAFF.

The J gene is TRBJ2-3, the V gene TRBV9, with D unclear. Germline V gene sequence: CDR1 SGDLS, CDR2 YYNGEE. V was pared by 4 bases and J by 2 bases, with 11 bases between. This CDR3 region has 14 residues. This CDR3 reads CASSPRQDTDTQYF. CDR3 DNA sequence: TGTGCCAGCAGCCCCCGCCAGGACACAGATACGCAGTATTTT.

This clonotype has at least ten counts. This chain uses TRBV29-1 with TRBJ2-4, with D uncertain. The CDR3 covers 14 residues. From germline, CDR1 is SQVTM and CDR2 ANQGSEA. The ends were cut back, 4 bases at V and 0 bases at J, with 10 bases in the middle. The CDR3 region has the DNA TGCAGCGTTGTTGGGCGACTAGCCAAAAACATTCAGTACTTC. Translating gives CSVVGRLAKNIQYF.